The entry below gives a single T cell receptor beta chain sequence along with its context. Its antigen is not known. Next came a second PCR, run for about 6 to 12 cycles, which used a sample-barcoded 5' primer along with a J-beta primer mix. TCRdb re-analysed the 5' RACE reads in MiXCR, keeping a single row per CDR3 protein. The sample carries 550,000 to 750,000 distinct CDR3 sequences, more than 20% recorded once. This specimen comes from a study of blood T cells in healthy people across ages. Study background: Template switching captured about one barcoded beta molecule per two T cells.

Regarding the study as a whole: Higher diversity and more naive CD4+ cells were features of long-lived donors, compared to aged donors.

V lost 1 base to trimming and J lost 4 bases, with 26 bases between them. This CDR3 is 19 amino acids long. CDR1 and CDR2 from the germline V gene are SGHAT and FQNNGV. Individuals who donated were healthy Caucasians from Russia aged about 6 to 100. Each sample yielded at least 5.5 micrograms of PBMC total RNA. Sequencing was done on a sample of blood. The V and J genes are TRBV11-2 and TRBJ2-7; D possibly corresponds to TRBD2 (5 bases). This clonotype was sampled from a man in his sixties or seventies in good health. The CDR3 nucleotides are TGTGCCAGCAGCTTAGGGTCGGCCGGGGTCCCCCCGGACTTTTACGAGCAGTACTTC. Encoded protein: CASSLGSAGVPPDFYEQYF.